This T cell receptor beta chain was sequenced during a study of blood T cell repertoires in COVID-19. Study details: Samples taken during acute and convalescent COVID-19 were collected in the United States, Italy and Spain. T cells, B-cell-depleted T cells, or PBMCs supplied cDNA or gDNA.

J was trimmed by 6 bases and V by 4 bases; bases with no gene match: 9. The CDR3 sequence is 14 residues long. From germline, CDR1 is SGHDT and CDR2 YYEEEE. In the authors' methods: Estimation of nucleated cell counts was performed using reference gene primer amplification. TCRdb's copy holds only in-frame clones and misses some; the assay was immunoSEQ multiplex PCR. Clone size and the V and J calls come from that table; the DNA yielded D and trimming. Of some 670,000 clones in the sample, 85% to 90% are singletons; the top ten hold 0.2% to 0.3%. The chain joins TRBV5-6 to TRBJ1-2, with 7 bases fitting TRBD1. Sequenced material: peripheral blood. This sequence originates from a woman between 18 and 29 years old with acute or convalescent COVID-19. The CDR3 nucleotides are TGTGCCAGCAGCCCGCTGGACAGGTTTAATGGCTACACCTTC. Encoded protein: CASSPLDRFNGYTF. The whole variable domain, filled in from reference TRBV5-6 and TRBJ1-2, reads DAGVTQSPTHLIKTRGQQVTLRCSPKSGHDTVSWYQQALGQGPQFIFQYYEEEERQRGNFPDRFSGHQFPNYSSELNVNALLLGDSALYLCASSPLDRFNGYTFGSGTRLTVV.